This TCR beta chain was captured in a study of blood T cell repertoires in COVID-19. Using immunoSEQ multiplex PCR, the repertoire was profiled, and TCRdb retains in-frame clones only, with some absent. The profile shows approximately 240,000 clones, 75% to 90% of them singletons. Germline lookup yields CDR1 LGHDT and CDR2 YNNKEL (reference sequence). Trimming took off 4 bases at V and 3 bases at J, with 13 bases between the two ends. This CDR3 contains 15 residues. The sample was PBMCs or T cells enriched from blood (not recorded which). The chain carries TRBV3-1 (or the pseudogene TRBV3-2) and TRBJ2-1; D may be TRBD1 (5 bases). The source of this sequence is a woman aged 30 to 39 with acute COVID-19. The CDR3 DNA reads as TGTGCCAGCAGCCTGGCAGGGTCCCACTACAATGAGCAGTTCTTC. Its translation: CASSLAGSHYNEQFF.